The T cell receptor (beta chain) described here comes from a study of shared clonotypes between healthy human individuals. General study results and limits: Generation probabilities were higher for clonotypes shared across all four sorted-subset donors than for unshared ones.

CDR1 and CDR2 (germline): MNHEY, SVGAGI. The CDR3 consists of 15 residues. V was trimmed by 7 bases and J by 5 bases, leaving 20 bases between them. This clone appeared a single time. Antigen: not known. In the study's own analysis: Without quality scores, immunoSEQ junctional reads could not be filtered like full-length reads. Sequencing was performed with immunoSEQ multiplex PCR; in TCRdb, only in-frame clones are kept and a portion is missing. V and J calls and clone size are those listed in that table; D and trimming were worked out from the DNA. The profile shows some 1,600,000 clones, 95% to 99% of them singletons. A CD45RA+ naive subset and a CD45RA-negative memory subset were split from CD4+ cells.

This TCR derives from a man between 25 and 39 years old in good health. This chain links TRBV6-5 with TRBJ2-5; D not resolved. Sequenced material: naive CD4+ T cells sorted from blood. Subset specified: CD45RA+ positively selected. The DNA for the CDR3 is TGTGCCAGCACTCAAACTCCGGGCCAAGAGGAGACCCAGTACTTC. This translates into CASTQTPGQEETQYF.